The 17 T cell receptor beta chains given below trace back to one sample, sequenced in a study of T cells after yellow fever vaccination. TCRdb processed the 5' RACE reads anew with MiXCR; each CDR3 protein has one entry. The sample holds 450,000 to 550,000 distinct CDR3 sequences, just over 20% seen once. Sequencing was performed on PBMCs, taken roughly 20 days after the first yellow fever vaccination. All receptors derive from a man between 18 and 35 years old who received the YFV17D yellow fever vaccine.

This clonotype showed up just a few times. The rearrangement links TRBV5-1 to TRBJ2-1; tentative D call: TRBD2 (5 bases). The CDR3 runs to 15 residues. Germline assignment: CDR1 SGHRS and CDR2 YFSETQ. The V end was cut by 0 bases, the J end by 6 bases, with 13 bases between. The CDR3 DNA sequence: TGCGCCAGCAGCTTGGTAGGGCGGGTCCCCAATGAGCAGTTCTTC. This sequence encodes CASSLVGRVPNEQFF. The entire variable domain, with the rest obtained from reference TRBV5-1 and TRBJ2-1, is as follows: KAGVTQTPRYLIKTRGQQVTLSCSPISGHRSVSWYQQTPGQGLQFLFEYFSETQRNKGNFPGRFSGRQFSNSRSEMNVSTLELGDSALYLCASSLVGRVPNEQFFGPGTRLTVL.

This clonotype has only a few counts. The rearrangement links TRBV9 to TRBJ2-5, with 8 nucleotides matching TRBD2. V dropped 3 bases and J dropped 7; count of bases not matched to a gene: 11. Germline V gene data show CDR1 as SGDLS and CDR2 as YYNGEE. The CDR3 is 15 residues long. The CDR3 loop reads CASSEGTSDRGTQYF. The CDR3 DNA reads as TGTGCCAGCAGCGAAGGGACTAGTGACCGGGGGACCCAGTACTTC.

The rearrangement joins TRBV4-1 to TRBJ1-4, with 9 bases aligning to TRBD1. With 5 bases clipped from V and 13 bases from J, the junction kept 8 bases outside the gene matches. Per the germline V gene, CDR1 is MGHRA and CDR2 is YSYEKL. The CDR3 consists of 13 residues. The CDR3 loop is CASSGTGKEGLFF. In nucleotides, the CDR3 is TGCGCCAGCAGCGGGACAGGGAAGGAGGGACTGTTTTTT.

V and J are TRBV4-1 and TRBJ2-7, with D perhaps matching TRBD1 (5 bases). Germline assignment: CDR1 MGHRA and CDR2 YSYEKL. V lost 6 bases and J lost 0, with 18 bases in between. CDR3 length equals 16 residues. In DNA, the CDR3 is TGCGCCAGCAGGCTCCAAGACAGTCCTCGCTCCTACGAGCAGTACTTC. This codes for CASRLQDSPRSYEQYF.

In its sample, this clonotype was seen a few times. The CDR3 region has the DNA TGTGCTAGTGGTTTGTACCGAGGTGGAGGAGAGACCCAGTACTTC. Protein: CASGLYRGGGETQYF. The rearrangement uses TRBV12-5 and TRBJ2-5, with a weak D call TRBD2 (5 bases). The length of the CDR3 is 15 residues. Between the trimmed V and J ends, which lost 2 bases and 4 bases, there was a span of 14 bases. The V gene's germline CDR1 is LGHNT and CDR2 FRNRAP.

This clonotype came up a few times. V usage is TRBV5-4 and J usage is TRBJ2-7; D unclear. This CDR3 is 14 amino acids long. The germline V and J ends were trimmed by 0 bases and 6 bases, with 13 bases remaining between them. Germline-derived CDR1 and CDR2 are SGHNT and YYREEE (reference sequence). The CDR3 loop is CASSLAVGSIEQYV. CDR3 in DNA: TGTGCCAGCAGCTTGGCCGTTGGCAGTATCGAGCAGTACGTC.

V usage is TRBV28 and J usage is TRBJ2-7; D perhaps matches TRBD2 (5 bases). The CDR3 spans 12 residues. V lost 4 bases and J lost 5, with 9 bases in between. Germline CDR1 reads MDHEN; CDR2 reads SYDVKM. In DNA form, the CDR3 reads TGTGCCAGCAGTTCCCCGGGGAACGAGCAGTACGTC. Its protein product is CASSSPGNEQYV.

This clonotype was picked up a small number of times. V usage is TRBV4-1 and J usage is TRBJ2-3; 9 bases line up with TRBD1. Germline V lookup: CDR1 MGHRA, CDR2 YSYEKL. V lost 3 bases to trimming and J lost 5 bases; unmatched junction nucleotides: 12. The CDR3 runs to 17 residues. For the CDR3, the DNA is TGCGCCAGCAGCCACCTTCCGGGACAGGGCTGGGGAGATACGCAGTATTTT. As protein: CASSHLPGQGWGDTQYF.

The V gene is TRBV13, the J gene TRBJ1-6; no firm D call. Between the trimmed V and J ends, which lost 0 bases and 9 bases, there was a span of 18 bases. This CDR3 region has 17 residues. Germline V lookup: CDR1 PRHDT, CDR2 FYEKMQ (reference sequence). The CDR3 DNA follows: TGTGCCAGCAGCTTAGGCCTCTCGTGGCAGAAGGGTTCACCCCTCCACTTT. Translation gives CASSLGLSWQKGSPLHF.

This clonotype was picked up many times. The genes are TRBV5-1 and TRBJ1-1; 8 bases are a match to TRBD1. The germline gives CDR1 SGHRS, CDR2 YFSETQ. CDR3 size: 14 residues. V lost 4 bases, J lost 11 bases, and 13 bases stayed unmatched. The CDR3 is CASSVDGTGGSAFF. In DNA form, the CDR3 reads TGCGCCAGCAGCGTGGATGGGACAGGAGGTTCGGCTTTCTTT.

This clonotype has more than one count but fewer than ten. CDR3 nucleotide sequence: TGTGCCAGCAGCTTTACCCGCGGCACCGGGGAGCTGTTTTTT. Translated: CASSFTRGTGELFF. The chain joins TRBV7-3 to TRBJ2-2; D gene unclear. The CDR3 has 14 residues. Germline CDR1 reads SGHTA; CDR2 reads FQGTGA. V was trimmed by 3 bases and J by 4 bases, leaving 9 bases between them.

This chain uses TRBV28 with TRBJ1-5; D is perhaps TRBD1 (5 bases). V lost 5 bases and J 6 bases, leaving 17 bases between the germline ends. Germline CDR1 is MDHEN and CDR2 is SYDVKM. There are 15 residues in the CDR3. The CDR3 is CASSIDGGPSQPQHF. CDR3 bases: TGTGCCAGCAGTATCGACGGGGGTCCAAGTCAGCCCCAGCATTTT.

This clonotype was seen ten or more times. J is TRBJ2-1 and V is TRBV9; D gene uncertain. The CDR3 consists of 14 residues. V gave up 0 bases and J gave up 3 bases, with 7 bases separating them. CDR1 is SGDLS, CDR2 YYNGEE, per germline. CDR3 in amino acids: CASSVGADYNEQFF. The CDR3 DNA sequence: TGTGCCAGCAGCGTAGGGGCAGACTACAATGAGCAGTTCTTC. The whole variable domain, remainder taken from reference TRBV9 and TRBJ2-1, is DSGVTQTPKHLITATGQRVTLRCSPRSGDLSVYWYQQSLDQGLQFLIQYYNGEERAKGNILERFSAQQFPDLHSELNLSSLELGDSALYFCASSVGADYNEQFFGPGTRLTVL.

The J gene is TRBJ2-1, the V gene TRBV4-3; 9 positions match TRBD2. Germline CDR1 reads LGHNA; CDR2 reads YSLEER. Trimming took 0 bases from V and 3 from J; bases not matched to a gene: 3. This CDR3 region has 16 residues. The CDR3 DNA sequence: TGCGCCAGCAGCCAAGAGGGACTAGCTAACTACAATGAGCAGTTCTTC. It yields the protein CASSQEGLANYNEQFF.

This clonotype was recorded once. V gene TRBV9 combines with J gene TRBJ1-3; tentative D call: TRBD1 (6 bases). V shed 2 bases and J shed 0 bases, with 9 bases lying between them. The CDR3 spans 15 residues. The V gene's germline CDR1 is SGDLS and CDR2 YYNGEE. CDR3 nucleotides: TGTGCCAGCAGCGTTTCGACAGGCTCTGGAAACACCATATATTTT. Translated, it gives CASSVSTGSGNTIYF.

The rearrangement uses TRBV7-2 and TRBJ2-7; D is undetermined. The CDR3 loop spans 15 amino acids. V lost 0 bases, J lost 2 bases, and 11 bases lay in between. Per germline, CDR1 SGHTA and CDR2 FQGNSA. The CDR3 loop is CASSLATGWAYEQYF. The CDR3 coding sequence is TGTGCCAGCAGCTTAGCCACCGGGTGGGCCTACGAGCAGTACTTC.

The table lists this clonotype with a few counts. V and J are TRBV2 and TRBJ1-2; no reliable D call. This CDR3 region has 14 residues. Germline-derived CDR1 and CDR2 are SNHLY and FYNNEI. Deletions cut 0 bases from V and 3 bases from J, with 8 bases between. The CDR3 coding sequence is TGTGCCAGCAGTGAAGCAGGGTGGGACTATGGCTACACCTTC. Amino acid sequence: CASSEAGWDYGYTF.